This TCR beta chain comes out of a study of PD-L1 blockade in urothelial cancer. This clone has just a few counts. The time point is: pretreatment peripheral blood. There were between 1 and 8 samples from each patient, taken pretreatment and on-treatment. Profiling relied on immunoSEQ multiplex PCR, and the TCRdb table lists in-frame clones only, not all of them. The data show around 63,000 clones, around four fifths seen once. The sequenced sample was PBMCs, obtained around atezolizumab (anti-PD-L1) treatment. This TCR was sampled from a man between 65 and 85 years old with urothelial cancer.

CDR3 amino acids: CASRRPGNTEAFF. The CDR3 DNA sequence: TGTGCCAGCAGGAGACCGGGGAACACTGAAGCTTTCTTT. This chain uses TRBV28 with TRBJ1-1; D uncertain. Germline V gene data show CDR1 as MDHEN and CDR2 as SYDVKM. The length of the CDR3 is 13 residues. Deletions cut 6 bases from V and 1 base from J, with 9 bases between.